Below are 29 T cell receptor beta chains sequenced from a single sample in a study of blood T cell repertoires in COVID-19. Some clones are missing from TCRdb's copy, which holds only in-frame ones; the method was immunoSEQ multiplex PCR. The table lists some 43,000 clones, over 70% of them singletons. Specimen: peripheral blood. These receptors all come from a woman in her sixties or seventies with acute or convalescent COVID-19.

The chain is built from TRBV19 and TRBJ1-5, with a possible D match to TRBD1 (5 bases). CDR3 size: 13 residues. V dropped 8 bases and J dropped 4 bases, with 12 bases sitting between them. Germline CDR1 and CDR2: LNHDA and SQIVND (reference sequence). The CDR3 is CASAGGINQPQHF. CDR3 coding DNA: TGTGCCAGTGCCGGGGGGATTAATCAGCCCCAGCATTTT.

V is TRBV6-5 and J is TRBJ1-1; D gene uncertain. CDR3 length: 15 residues. V was trimmed by 6 bases and J by 6 bases, leaving 20 bases between them. Germline CDR1 MNHEY, CDR2 SVGAGI. DNA for the CDR3: TGTGCCAGCAGCCCACGGGAAATGTGGGGTGCTGAAGCTTTCTTT. It yields the protein CASSPREMWGAEAFF.

The V and J genes are TRBV6-5 and TRBJ1-5, with D perhaps TRBD1 (6 bases). Germline lookup yields CDR1 MNHEY and CDR2 SVGAGI. V was shortened by 6 bases and J by 0 bases, with 9 bases between the two germline ends. The CDR3 consists of 14 residues. CDR3 sequence (DNA): TGTGCCAGCAGGACAGGTTATAGCAATCAGCCCCAGCATTTT. Its protein product is CASRTGYSNQPQHF.

This chain links TRBV27 with TRBJ2-1; TRBD2 aligns across 7 bases. The CDR3 runs to 10 residues. J gave up 10 bases and V 8 bases, and 2 bases lay outside the gene matches. The germline gives CDR1 MNHEY, CDR2 SMNVEV (reference sequence). CDR3 nucleotides: TGTGCCAGCGGGGGGGGAGAGCAGTTCTTC. It codes for CASGGGEQFF.

The genes are TRBV7-2 and TRBJ1-6, with TRBD1 identical over 10 bases. The CDR3 contains 14 residues. After removal of 5 bases from V and 11 bases from J, the junction contained 6 bases not matched to a gene. Looked up from germline, CDR1 is SGHTA and CDR2 is FQGNSA. The chain's CDR3 is CASSPRTGGAPLHF. As DNA, the CDR3 is TGTGCCAGCAGCCCCAGGACAGGGGGGGCACCCCTCCACTTT.

This chain links TRBV27 with TRBJ1-1, with 7 nucleotides matching TRBD1. After removal of 5 bases from V and 7 bases from J, the junction contained 4 bases not matched to a gene. The CDR3 has 12 residues. Germline loops: CDR1 MNHEY, CDR2 SMNVEV (reference sequence). This chain's CDR3 is CASSARTGEAFF. DNA of the CDR3: TGTGCCAGCAGTGCTCGGACAGGTGAAGCTTTCTTT.

Regarding this clone: At the DNA level, this CDR3 is encoded by other sequences in the same sample as well. The genes are TRBV14 and TRBJ1-2, with D perhaps matching TRBD1 (6 bases). This CDR3 region has 13 residues. Germline loops: CDR1 SGHDN, CDR2 FVKESK. V was shortened by 4 bases and J by 8 bases, with 14 bases between the two germline ends. The CDR3 bases are TGTGCCAGCAGCCTCGAGGGGGTTCGGGGCTACACCTTC. This encodes CASSLEGVRGYTF.

The J gene is TRBJ1-6, the V gene TRBV7-6, with 10 bases fitting TRBD1. The J segment lost 7 bases and the V segment lost 5 bases, leaving 11 bases of the junction unmatched. Per the germline V gene, CDR1 is SGHVS and CDR2 is FNYEAQ. The CDR3 loop spans 17 amino acids. The CDR3 loop reads CASSRRSDRGQNSPLHF. The CDR3 DNA is TGTGCCAGCAGCCGACGCTCCGACAGGGGGCAAAATTCACCCCTCCACTTT.

The chain has TRBV24-1 and TRBJ2-1; 10 positions agree with TRBD2. After removal of 5 bases from V and 5 bases from J, the junction contained 5 bases not matched to a gene. This CDR3 has 15 residues. Germline CDR1 reads KGHDR; CDR2 reads SFDVKD. The CDR3 DNA follows: TGTGCCACCAGTGGTGGACTAGCGGAGGACAATGAGCAGTTCTTC. This gives the protein CATSGGLAEDNEQFF.

The rearrangement joins TRBV6-5 to TRBJ2-7; perhaps TRBD1 as D (5 bases). The CDR3 covers 15 residues. Germline CDR1 and CDR2: MNHEY and SVGAGI. The V end lost 5 bases, the J end lost 5 bases, and 19 bases lay between the germline ends. CDR3 amino acids: CASSPPDNPGHEQYF. For the CDR3, the DNA is TGTGCCAGCAGTCCTCCGGACAACCCCGGCCACGAGCAGTACTTC.

The CDR3 loop reads CASSNRGGQETQYF. CDR3 bases: TGTGCCAGCAGCAACCGCGGGGGCCAAGAGACCCAGTACTTC. The gene calls are TRBV7-2 and TRBJ2-5; TRBD2 aligns across 7 bases. The junction had 4 bases not matched to a gene; V was cut back by 5 bases and J by 1 base. Germline-derived CDR1 and CDR2 are SGHTA and FQGNSA. This CDR3 has 14 residues.

The chain recombines TRBV11-2 with TRBJ1-1, with 8 bases identical to TRBD1. The CDR3 consists of 15 residues. The germline CDR1 and CDR2 sequences are SGHAT and FQNNGV. V lost 2 bases to trimming and J lost 5 bases; unmatched junction nucleotides: 7. In DNA, the CDR3 is TGTGCCAGCAGCTTATCGGGCAGGGGGCTTACTGAAGCTTTCTTT. Translating it yields CASSLSGRGLTEAFF.

The chain carries TRBV6-5 and TRBJ1-4, with TRBD1 identical over 8 bases. Germline lookup yields CDR1 MNHEY and CDR2 SVGAGI. CDR3 length: 13 residues. For the CDR3, the DNA is TGTGCAACGGCAGGGGGCGGGAATGAAAAACTGTTTTTT. This codes for CATAGGGNEKLFF.

The chain joins TRBV29-1 to TRBJ1-5; D possibly corresponds to TRBD1 (6 bases). The V and J ends lost 6 bases and 0 bases respectively, with 12 bases between them. This CDR3 has 14 amino acids. CDR1 is SQVTM, CDR2 ANQGSEA, per germline. The CDR3 bases are TGCAGCGTCCAACAGGGAACTAGCAATCAGCCCCAGCATTTT. It specifies CSVQQGTSNQPQHF.

This sequence joins TRBV7-9 and TRBJ1-2; 10 nucleotides line up with TRBD1. The CDR3 contains 12 residues. J lost 7 bases, V lost 7 bases, and 3 bases had no gene match. Germline V gene sequence: CDR1 SEHNR, CDR2 FQNEAQ (reference sequence). The CDR3 DNA reads as TGTGCCAGCACGGACAGGGGGGTTGGCTACACCTTC. Amino acid sequence: CASTDRGVGYTF.

This chain joins TRBV4-1 and TRBJ1-4; 9 positions agree with TRBD1. The CDR3 consists of 14 residues. Trimming cost V 3 bases and J 7 bases; bases outside gene matches: 3. Germline V gene sequence: CDR1 MGHRA, CDR2 YSYEKL. The CDR3 spells CASSQGQGGEKLFF. CDR3 nucleotide sequence: TGCGCCAGCAGCCAGGGACAGGGAGGTGAAAAACTGTTTTTT.

The rearrangement uses TRBV12-3 or TRBV12-4 and TRBJ1-1, with a weak D call TRBD1 (6 bases). V lost 7 bases and J lost 4, with 13 bases in between. This CDR3 contains 13 residues. CDR3 region: CASIYQGFTEAFF. For the CDR3, the DNA is TGTGCCAGCATCTATCAGGGGTTCACTGAAGCTTTCTTT.

The rearrangement joins TRBV3-1 (or the pseudogene TRBV3-2) to TRBJ2-5; 7 bases are shared with TRBD2. Per germline, CDR1 LGHDT and CDR2 YNNKEL (reference sequence). V was pared by 4 bases and J by 7 bases, with 9 bases of the junction left unmatched. The length of the CDR3 is 14 residues. Here the CDR3 DNA reads TGTGCCAGCAGCCCCCGGGGGGACGGTGTGACCCAGTACTTC. Protein: CASSPRGDGVTQYF.

V gene TRBV7-2 combines with J gene TRBJ1-2; D not certain. This CDR3 has 12 residues. Germline CDR1 reads SGHTA; CDR2 reads FQGNSA. V lost 2 bases and J 2 bases, leaving 3 bases between the germline ends. CDR3 in amino acids: CASSLQNYGYTF. CDR3 in DNA: TGTGCCAGCAGCTTACAGAACTATGGCTACACCTTC.

V is TRBV5-4 and J is TRBJ2-7, with D perhaps TRBD2 (6 bases). The germline V gene has CDR1 SGHNT and CDR2 YYREEE (reference sequence). V lost 9 bases and J lost 3, with 16 bases in between. CDR3 length: 13 amino acids. Written as DNA, the CDR3 is TGTGCCACACGGGACTCAAAAAACTACGAGCAGTACTTC. It is translated as CATRDSKNYEQYF.

This clone was found once. The chain is built from TRBV5-4 and TRBJ2-3, with TRBD1 as a possible D gene (5 bases). Trimming shortened V by 4 bases and J by 0 bases, and 12 bases separated the two germline ends. Germline V gene data show CDR1 as SGHNT and CDR2 as YYREEE (reference sequence). The CDR3 covers 15 residues. For the CDR3, the DNA is TGTGCCAGCAGCCTGATGACAGCCAGCACAGATACGCAGTATTTT. It yields the protein CASSLMTASTDTQYF.

V and J are TRBV12-5 and TRBJ2-7; D possibly corresponds to TRBD1 (5 bases). The germline gives CDR1 LGHNT, CDR2 FRNRAP. V was shortened by 6 bases and J by 6 bases, with 18 bases between the two germline ends. The CDR3 extends over 14 amino acids. The CDR3 reads CASGPGLPPAEQYF. The CDR3 nucleotides read TGTGCTAGTGGGCCAGGGTTACCCCCTGCCGAGCAGTACTTC.

V and J are TRBV29-1 and TRBJ1-4; D not resolved. CDR3 length: 11 residues. With 3 bases removed from V and 8 bases from J, the gap between germline ends came to 7 bases. Germline V gene data show CDR1 as SQVTM and CDR2 as ANQGSEA. The CDR3 region is CSVEWQEKLFF. CDR3 DNA sequence: TGCAGCGTTGAGTGGCAGGAAAAACTGTTTTTT.

The chain has TRBV7-3 and TRBJ1-2, with 8 bases fitting TRBD1. This CDR3 spans 14 amino acids. Trimming cost V 5 bases and J 6 bases; bases outside gene matches: 8. Germline V CDR1 and CDR2: SGHTA, FQGTGA. The CDR3 DNA reads TGTGCCAGCAGCCATCAGGGGGCTGGGGATGGCTACACCTTC. Its translation: CASSHQGAGDGYTF.

The rearrangement links TRBV7-3 to TRBJ2-5; D call uncertain. The CDR3 extends over 14 amino acids. Germline-derived CDR1 and CDR2 are SGHTA and FQGTGA. The ends were cut back, 1 base at V and 2 bases at J, with 8 bases in the middle. The CDR3 DNA sequence: TGTGCCAGCAGCTTAAGTCCGGAGCAAGAGACCCAGTACTTC. This codes for CASSLSPEQETQYF.

V is TRBV2 and J is TRBJ2-2, with 7 bases lining up with TRBD2. Per the germline V gene, CDR1 is SNHLY and CDR2 is FYNNEI. CDR3 length: 13 amino acids. The J segment lost 4 bases and the V segment lost 8 bases, leaving 4 bases of the junction unmatched. The CDR3 here is CASQGGGTGELFF. The CDR3 nucleotides read TGTGCCAGCCAGGGCGGGGGCACCGGGGAGCTGTTTTTT. The full variable domain, rest sourced from reference TRBV2 and TRBJ2-2, is EPEVTQTPSHQVTQMGQEVILRCVPISNHLYFYWYRQILGQKVEFLVSFYNNEISEKSEIFDDQFSVERPDGSNFTLKIRSTKLEDSAMYFCASQGGGTGELFFGEGSRLTVL.

The V and J genes are TRBV13 and TRBJ2-1; the D is unclear. The CDR3 is 14 amino acids. CDR1 and CDR2 from the germline V gene are PRHDT and FYEKMQ (reference sequence). Trimming pared 5 bases from V and 5 bases from J, leaving 13 bases between. As DNA, the CDR3 is TGTGCCAGCAGCGCGTCGACTTCTCACAATGAGCAGTTCTTC. Encoded protein: CASSASTSHNEQFF.

The CDR3 is CASSLEGAPSDEQFF. The DNA for the CDR3 is TGTGCCAGCAGCTTAGAGGGGGCCCCCAGCGATGAGCAGTTCTTC. V is TRBV7-9 and J is TRBJ2-1, with 7 bases that match TRBD1. CDR3 length equals 15 residues. Germline CDR1 is SEHNR and CDR2 is FQNEAQ (reference sequence). The trim removed 1 base at V and 8 bases at J, leaving 8 bases unmatched.

A few counts support this clone. The J gene is TRBJ1-5, the V gene TRBV7-8, with D uncertain. Trimming cost V 0 bases and J 6 bases, with 12 bases left between them. The germline gives CDR1 SGHVS, CDR2 FQNEAQ. The CDR3 totals 15 residues. The CDR3 sequence is CASSLAGGLGQPQHF. DNA for the CDR3: TGTGCCAGCAGCTTAGCGGGCGGGTTGGGTCAGCCCCAGCATTTT.